The clone carrying this T cell receptor beta chain was recorded many times. The germline V gene has CDR1 MNHEY and CDR2 SMNVEV (reference sequence). The CDR3 runs to 13 residues. The V end lost 6 bases, the J end lost 9 bases, and 15 bases lay between the germline ends. The data derive from a study of glioma-infiltrating T cells. The iRepertoire nested amplicon-rescue multiplex PCR amplified TCR alpha and beta CDR3s from RNA. Input was about 95-400 ng of tissue mRNA or PBMC total RNA. TCRdb re-derived calls from the multiplex PCR reads in MiXCR, one entry per CDR3 protein. The sample lists about 140,000 distinct CDR3 sequences; 39% were seen once.

Input material: glioma tissue, nonneoplastic brain tissue, or PBMCs (not recorded which). The origin of this receptor is a human donor with low-grade glioma or glioblastoma, undergoing nonglioma brain surgery, or in good health (not recorded which). This rearrangement joins TRBV27 to TRBJ2-1, with D perhaps TRBD1 (7 bases). The CDR3 DNA is TGTGCCAGCAGCCAGGGGGGATCGGGTGAGCAGTTCTTC. This translates into CASSQGGSGEQFF.